These 21 T cell receptor beta chains were sequenced from one sample in a study of T cell responses to AZD1222 COVID-19 vaccine. Profiling relied on immunoSEQ multiplex PCR, and the TCRdb table lists in-frame clones only, not all of them. The repertoire includes approximately 79,000 clones, about 90% of them detected once, and 16% sits in the top ten. The sequencing used peripheral blood, collected on day 0 of AZD1222 vaccination. Receptors were obtained from an adult in good health.

V is TRBV14 and J is TRBJ1-2; no clear D gene. Trimming took 0 bases from V and 8 from J, leaving 10 bases between them. Germline assignment: CDR1 SGHDN and CDR2 FVKESK. The CDR3 covers 13 residues. CDR3 nucleotides: TGTGCCAGCAGCCAAGACAGGAGATCGGGCTACACCTTC. This gives the protein CASSQDRRSGYTF. Supplemented by reference TRBV14 and TRBJ1-2, the full variable domain reads EAGVTQFPSHSVIEKGQTVTLRCDPISGHDNLYWYRRVMGKEIKFLLHFVKESKQDESGMPNNRFLAERTGGTYSTLKVQPAELEDSGVYFCASSQDRRSGYTFGSGTRLTVV.

The rearrangement uses TRBV5-4 and TRBJ2-1, with 11 bases fitting TRBD2. The CDR3 is 15 residues long. Per the germline V gene, CDR1 is SGHNT and CDR2 is YYREEE (reference sequence). Trimming at V came to 2 bases and at J to 9 bases, leaving 7 bases not matched to a gene. The CDR3 region is CASSFSTSGIGEQFF. The CDR3 nucleotides read TGTGCCAGCAGCTTTTCGACTAGCGGGATCGGTGAGCAGTTCTTC.

This chain connects TRBV7-3 to TRBJ2-1; the match to TRBD1 covers 9 bases. Germline assignment: CDR1 SGHTA and CDR2 FQGTGA. J lost 7 bases, V lost 6 bases, and 7 bases had no gene match. The CDR3 covers 14 residues. CDR3 nucleotide sequence: TGTGCCAGCAGACCCGGGACAGGGCGGAATGAGCAGTTCTTC. Translating gives CASRPGTGRNEQFF.

The CDR3 is CATSDSRDRGRFHYGYTF. The DNA of the CDR3 is TGTGCCACCAGTGATTCGAGGGACAGGGGGCGATTCCACTATGGCTACACCTTC. This rearrangement joins TRBV24-1 to TRBJ1-2, with TRBD1 identical over 12 bases. From germline, CDR1 is KGHDR and CDR2 SFDVKD. The CDR3 length is 18 residues. Unmatched junction bases numbered 9, after V lost 2 bases and J lost 3 bases.

The V and J genes are TRBV12-3 or TRBV12-4 and TRBJ2-7; D remains ambiguous. Trimming took 3 bases from V and 3 from J, leaving 6 bases between them. CDR3 length: 12 amino acids. The CDR3 here is CASSLAVYEQYF. The CDR3 bases are TGTGCCAGCAGTTTGGCTGTCTACGAGCAGTACTTC.

V gene TRBV27 combines with J gene TRBJ1-5; D uncertain. From germline, CDR1 is MNHEY and CDR2 SMNVEV (reference sequence). The CDR3 is 14 residues long. Trimming took 3 bases from V and 0 from J, leaving 6 bases between them. For the CDR3, the DNA is TGTGCCAGCAGTTTGGTCAGTAGCAATCAGCCCCAGCATTTT. Its protein is CASSLVSSNQPQHF.

The chain uses TRBV5-1 and TRBJ2-2; D may be TRBD2 (6 bases). Trimming left V 0 bases short and J 3 bases short, with 12 bases between. Germline lookup yields CDR1 SGHRS and CDR2 YFSETQ. The CDR3 has 16 amino acids. CDR3 sequence (DNA): TGCGCCAGCAGCTTGGGCCTAGCGAGAGACACCGGGGAGCTGTTTTTT. This encodes CASSLGLARDTGELFF.

J is TRBJ2-7 and V is TRBV27; 9 nucleotides match TRBD2. CDR3 size: 15 residues. The V and J ends lost 7 bases and 0 bases, in that order; junction bases with no gene match: 7. Germline CDR1 and CDR2: MNHEY and SMNVEV (reference sequence). This CDR3 reads CASTPTSGSSYEQYF. CDR3 bases: TGTGCCAGCACCCCGACTAGCGGAAGCTCCTACGAGCAGTACTTC.

The chain joins TRBV9 to TRBJ2-5; TRBD2 matches at 9 bases. This CDR3 is built from 16 residues. Germline V CDR1 and CDR2: SGDLS, YYNGEE. With V trimmed by 2 bases and J by 1 base, 6 bases remained unmatched. The CDR3 nucleotides read TGTGCCAGCAGCGTGGGTAGCGGGAGATCCCAAGAGACCCAGTACTTC. It codes for CASSVGSGRSQETQYF.

The chain combines TRBV5-4 with TRBJ1-2; D not certain. The CDR3 spans 15 residues. Germline V lookup: CDR1 SGHNT, CDR2 YYREEE (reference sequence). Trimming pared 4 bases from V and 2 bases from J, leaving 15 bases between. For the CDR3, the DNA is TGTGCCAGCAGCCAAAGAATCGACGGGAACTATGGCTACACCTTC. Residues: CASSQRIDGNYGYTF.

This chain connects TRBV30 to TRBJ1-2; tentatively, D is TRBD1 (5 bases). The CDR3 contains 15 residues. Deletions cut 5 bases from V and 7 bases from J, with 23 bases between. Germline CDR1 and CDR2: GTSNPN and SVGIG (reference sequence). CDR3 nucleotides: TGTGCCTGGGCCAACCGGGACGGTGTTTACTTTGGCTACACCTTC. Amino acid sequence: CAWANRDGVYFGYTF.

The rearrangement links TRBV10-3 to TRBJ1-3, with D tentatively TRBD1 (5 bases). The V gene's germline CDR1 is ENHRY and CDR2 SYGVKD. CDR3 length: 16 amino acids. Trimming took 3 bases from V and 0 from J, leaving 12 bases between them. CDR3 amino acids: CAISDRRGTSGNTIYF. The CDR3 DNA follows: TGTGCCATCAGTGACCGAAGGGGAACCTCTGGAAACACCATATATTTT.

The chain joins TRBV28 to TRBJ1-5; the D gene is possibly TRBD1 (5 bases). CDR3 length: 13 residues. Germline V gives CDR1 MDHEN, CDR2 SYDVKM. Deletions cut 4 bases from V and 1 base from J, with 5 bases between. The CDR3 protein is CASSWGSNQPQHF. The CDR3 bases are TGTGCCAGCAGTTGGGGGAGCAATCAGCCCCAGCATTTT.

V usage is TRBV2 and J usage is TRBJ1-2, with TRBD1 matching over 8 bases. The CDR3 runs to 14 residues. Per germline, CDR1 SNHLY and CDR2 FYNNEI. V gave up 6 bases and J gave up 0 bases; unmatched junction bases: 3. CDR3 DNA sequence: TGTGCCAGCAGCGGACAGGGCTCTAACTATGGCTACACCTTC. This gives the protein CASSGQGSNYGYTF. The full variable domain, in which reference TRBV2 and TRBJ1-2 provide the parts outside the CDR3, is EPEVTQTPSHQVTQMGQEVILRCVPISNHLYFYWYRQILGQKVEFLVSFYNNEISEKSEIFDDQFSVERPDGSNFTLKIRSTKLEDSAMYFCASSGQGSNYGYTFGSGTRLTVV.

The J gene is TRBJ1-6, the V gene TRBV5-8, with D possibly TRBD1 on 5 matching bases. In germline, CDR1 is SGHTS, CDR2 YDEGEE. Trimming stripped 1 base from V and 11 bases from J, with 16 bases between. The CDR3 consists of 15 residues. As DNA, the CDR3 is TGTGCCAGCAGCTTGAGAGGGGCAGTCGGTCCACCCCTCCACTTT. This gives the protein CASSLRGAVGPPLHF. The variable domain in full, with the rest retrieved from reference TRBV5-8 and TRBJ1-6, is EAGVTQSPTHLIKTRGQQATLRCSPISGHTSVYWYQQALGLGLQFLLWYDEGEERNRGNFPPRFSGRQFPNYSSELNVNALELEDSALYLCASSLRGAVGPPLHFGNGTRLTVT.

The chain recombines TRBV5-4 with TRBJ2-3, with 9 bases lining up with TRBD2. In germline, CDR1 is SGHNT, CDR2 YYREEE (reference sequence). The ends lost 4 bases at V and 4 bases at J; junction bases unmatched: 10. The CDR3 has 16 residues. CDR3 region: CASSPIAGDGSDTQYF. The CDR3 coding sequence is TGTGCCAGCAGCCCAATAGCGGGAGACGGCTCAGATACGCAGTATTTT.

Note on this clone: Mismatch with germline at one junction end may stem from a read error. This chain links TRBV10-3 with TRBJ1-5; D call uncertain. The CDR3 runs 13 residues. Germline loops: CDR1 ENHRY, CDR2 SYGVKD. The CDR3 region has the DNA TGTGCCATCAGCGAGTATGGGGATCAGCCCCAGCATTTT. This encodes CAISEYGDQPQHF.

The chain links TRBV9 to TRBJ2-1; D is perhaps TRBD1 (6 bases). V was cut by 2 bases and J by 0 bases, with 15 bases left in between. The CDR3 spans 17 residues. The germline V gene encodes CDR1 SGDLS and CDR2 YYNGEE. The CDR3 loop reads CASSVLGTYSSYNEQFF. The CDR3 coding sequence is TGTGCCAGCAGCGTCTTAGGGACATACAGCTCCTACAATGAGCAGTTCTTC.

The J gene is TRBJ1-5, the V gene TRBV15; D might be TRBD1 (5 bases). The CDR3 loop spans 14 amino acids. V lost 3 bases and J lost 2, with 8 bases in between. From germline, CDR1 is LNHNV and CDR2 YYDKDF (reference sequence). CDR3 protein: CATSSQGGNQPQHF. CDR3 DNA: TGTGCCACCAGCAGCCAGGGAGGCAATCAGCCCCAGCATTTT.

The chain is built from TRBV12-3 or TRBV12-4 and TRBJ1-2; D is undetermined. This CDR3 has 12 amino acids. V was pared by 5 bases and J by 3 bases, with 7 bases between. CDR3: CASSPTYYGYTF. As DNA, the CDR3 is TGTGCCAGCAGTCCAACCTACTATGGCTACACCTTC.

The rearrangement links TRBV5-4 to TRBJ1-6; D may be TRBD1 (5 bases). This CDR3 is built from 15 residues. CDR1 is SGHNT, CDR2 YYREEE, per germline (reference sequence). Trimming shortened V by 1 base and J by 7 bases, and 12 bases separated the two germline ends. The DNA for the CDR3 is TGTGCCAGCAGCTTGATTGGCAGGGAAAATTCACCCCTCCACTTT. It yields the protein CASSLIGRENSPLHF.